This T cell receptor beta chain was obtained from a study of molecular identifiers for immune sequencing clone quantification. About this clonotype: Its target is not known. The conserved phenylalanine or tryptophan is not found at the CDR3 terminus, so this likely reflects a read error.

One entry per CDR3 protein results from TCRdb running MiXCR on the PCR reads. Of about 320,000 distinct CDR3 sequences listed, around a fifth were seen once; the top ten hold roughly 0.86%. General study results and limits: Identical TCR molecules sharing a barcode could underestimate highly expanded clone sizes.

Naive CD8 library inputs spanned roughly 17,000 to 1,000,000 sorted cells and 10%, 30% or 50% RNA. Material for sequencing was naive CD8+ T cells from blood, with Jurkat cell RNA spiked in. Subset given: FACS-sorted CD8+CD4-CCR7+CD45RA+ naive T cells. This TCR was recovered from a human donor in good health. Some libraries in this study had Jurkat cell RNA spiked in.

The CDR3 nucleotides read TGCAGCGTTGTGGGGGGCGCCCACGAGCAGTACCTC. It specifies CSVVGGAHEQYL. V is TRBV29-1 and J is TRBJ2-7, with D possibly being TRBD1 or TRBD2 (6 bases each). The V gene's germline CDR1 is SQVTM and CDR2 ANQGSEA. Trimming took 4 bases from V and 5 from J, leaving 12 bases between them. The CDR3 spans 12 residues.